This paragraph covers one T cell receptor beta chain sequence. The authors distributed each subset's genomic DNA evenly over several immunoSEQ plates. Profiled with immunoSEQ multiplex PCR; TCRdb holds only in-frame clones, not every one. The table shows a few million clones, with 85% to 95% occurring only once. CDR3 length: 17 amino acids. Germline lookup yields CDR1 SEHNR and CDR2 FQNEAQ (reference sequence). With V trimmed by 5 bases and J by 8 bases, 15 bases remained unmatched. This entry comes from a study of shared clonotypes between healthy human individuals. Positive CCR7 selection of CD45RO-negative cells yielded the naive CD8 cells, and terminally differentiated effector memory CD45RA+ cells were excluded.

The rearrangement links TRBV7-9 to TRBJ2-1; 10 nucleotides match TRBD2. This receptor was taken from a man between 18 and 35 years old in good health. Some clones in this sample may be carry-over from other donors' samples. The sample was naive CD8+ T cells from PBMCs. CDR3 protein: CASSPGSASSGSYEQFF. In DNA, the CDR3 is TGTGCCAGCAGCCCGGGGAGCGCGTCTAGCGGGAGTTATGAGCAGTTCTTC.